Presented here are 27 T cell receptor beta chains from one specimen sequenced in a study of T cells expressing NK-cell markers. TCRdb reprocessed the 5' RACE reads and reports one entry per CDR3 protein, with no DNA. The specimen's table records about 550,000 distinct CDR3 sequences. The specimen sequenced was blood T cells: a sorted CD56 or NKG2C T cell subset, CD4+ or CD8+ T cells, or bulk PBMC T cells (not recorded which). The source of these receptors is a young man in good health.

CDR3: CSARDGPYNSPLHF. This chain joins TRBV20-1 and TRBJ1-6. Looked up from germline, CDR1 is DFQATT and CDR2 is SNEGSKA (reference sequence). The CDR3 length is 14 residues.

CDR3: CATSLNGNRNYGYTF. The rearrangement uses TRBV15 and TRBJ1-2; lacking DNA, the TRBD1 call made by TCRdb goes unchecked. Per the germline V gene, CDR1 is LNHNV and CDR2 is YYDKDF (reference sequence). The CDR3 is made up of 15 amino acids.

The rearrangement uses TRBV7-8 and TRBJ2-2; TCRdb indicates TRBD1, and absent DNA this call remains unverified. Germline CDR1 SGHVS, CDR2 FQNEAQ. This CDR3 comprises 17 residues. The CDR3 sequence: CASTPITGGWDTGELFF.

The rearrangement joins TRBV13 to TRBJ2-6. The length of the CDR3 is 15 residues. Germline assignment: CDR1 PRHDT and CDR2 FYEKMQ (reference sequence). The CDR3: CASTIEANGANVLTF.

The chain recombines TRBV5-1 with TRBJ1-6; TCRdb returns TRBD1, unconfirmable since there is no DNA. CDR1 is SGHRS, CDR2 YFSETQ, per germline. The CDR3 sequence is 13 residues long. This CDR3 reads CASRMTDNSPLHF.

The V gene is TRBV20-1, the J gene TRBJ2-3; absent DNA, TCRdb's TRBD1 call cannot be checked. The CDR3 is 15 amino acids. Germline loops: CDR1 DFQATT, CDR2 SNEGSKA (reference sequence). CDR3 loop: CSARGDRGPPDTQYF.

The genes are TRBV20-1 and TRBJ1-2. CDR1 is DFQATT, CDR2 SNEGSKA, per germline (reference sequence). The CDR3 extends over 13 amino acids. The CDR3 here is CSAPKAEAHGYTF.

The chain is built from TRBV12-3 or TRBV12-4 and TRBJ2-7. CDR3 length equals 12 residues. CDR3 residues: CASKMDGYEQYF.

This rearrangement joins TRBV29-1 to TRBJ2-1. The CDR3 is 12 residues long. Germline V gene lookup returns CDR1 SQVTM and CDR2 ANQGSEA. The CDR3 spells CSVYRARNEQFF.

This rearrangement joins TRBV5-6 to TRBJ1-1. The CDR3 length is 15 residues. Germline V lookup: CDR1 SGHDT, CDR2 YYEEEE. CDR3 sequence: CASSRTGLMNTEAFF.

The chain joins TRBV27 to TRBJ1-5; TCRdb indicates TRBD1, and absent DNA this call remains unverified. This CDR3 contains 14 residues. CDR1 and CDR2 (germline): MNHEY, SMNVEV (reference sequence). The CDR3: CASSNGQGIQPQHF.

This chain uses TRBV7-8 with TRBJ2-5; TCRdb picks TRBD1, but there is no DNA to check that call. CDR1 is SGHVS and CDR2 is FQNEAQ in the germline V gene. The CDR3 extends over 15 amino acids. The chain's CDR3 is CASSPQDRRQETQYF.

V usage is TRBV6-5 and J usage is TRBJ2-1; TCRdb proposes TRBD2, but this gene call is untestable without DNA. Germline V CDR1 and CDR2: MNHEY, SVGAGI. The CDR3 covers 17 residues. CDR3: CASSYSMRGSSYNEQFF.

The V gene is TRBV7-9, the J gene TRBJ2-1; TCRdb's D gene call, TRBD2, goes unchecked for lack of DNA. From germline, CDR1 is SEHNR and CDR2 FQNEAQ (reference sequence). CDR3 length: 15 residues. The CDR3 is CASSRTSGRYNEQFF.

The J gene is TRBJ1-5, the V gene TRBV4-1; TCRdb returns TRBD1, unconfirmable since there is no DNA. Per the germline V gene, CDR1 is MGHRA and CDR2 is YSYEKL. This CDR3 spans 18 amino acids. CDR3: CASSQEGAGETTVQPQHF.

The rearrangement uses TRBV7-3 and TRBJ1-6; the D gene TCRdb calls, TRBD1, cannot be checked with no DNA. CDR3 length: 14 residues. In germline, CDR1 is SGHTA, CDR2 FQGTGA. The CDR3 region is CASSLRGANSPLHF.

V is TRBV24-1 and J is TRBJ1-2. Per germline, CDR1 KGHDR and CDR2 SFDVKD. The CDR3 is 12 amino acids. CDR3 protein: CATSDLKGGYTF.

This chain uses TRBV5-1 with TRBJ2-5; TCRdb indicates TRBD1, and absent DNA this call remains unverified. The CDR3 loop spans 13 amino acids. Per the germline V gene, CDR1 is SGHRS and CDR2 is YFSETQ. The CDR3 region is CASRAGVLETQYF.

The CDR3 is CRGLEGARDTEAFF. This chain links TRBV20-1 with TRBJ1-1. The CDR3 extends over 14 amino acids. In germline, CDR1 is DFQATT, CDR2 SNEGSKA (reference sequence).

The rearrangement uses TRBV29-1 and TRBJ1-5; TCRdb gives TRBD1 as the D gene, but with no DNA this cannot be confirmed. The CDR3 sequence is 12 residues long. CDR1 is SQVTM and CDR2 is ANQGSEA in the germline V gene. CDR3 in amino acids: CSVAEGERPQHF. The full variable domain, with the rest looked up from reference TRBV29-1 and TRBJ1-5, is SAVISQKPSRDICQRGTSLTIQCQVDSQVTMMFWYRQQPGQSLTLIATANQGSEATYESGFVIDKFPISRPNLTFSTLTVSNMSPEDSSIYLCSVAEGERPQHFGDGTRLSIL.

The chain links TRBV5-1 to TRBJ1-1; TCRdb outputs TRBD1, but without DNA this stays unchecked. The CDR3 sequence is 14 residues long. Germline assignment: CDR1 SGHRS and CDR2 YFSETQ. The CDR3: CASSAPGAGTEAFF.

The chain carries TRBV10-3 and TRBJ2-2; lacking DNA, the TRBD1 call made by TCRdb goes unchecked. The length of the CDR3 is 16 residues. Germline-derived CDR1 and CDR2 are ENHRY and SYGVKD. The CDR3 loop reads CAISDPWTGTAGELFF.

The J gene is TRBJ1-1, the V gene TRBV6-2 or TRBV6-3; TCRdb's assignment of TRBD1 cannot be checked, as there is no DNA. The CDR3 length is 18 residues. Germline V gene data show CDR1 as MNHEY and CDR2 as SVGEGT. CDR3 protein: CASSYSYWKDRGNTEAFF.

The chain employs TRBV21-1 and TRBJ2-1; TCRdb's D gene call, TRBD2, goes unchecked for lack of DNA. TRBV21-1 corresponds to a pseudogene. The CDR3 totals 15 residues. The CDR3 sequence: CANKPPGGSYNEQFF.

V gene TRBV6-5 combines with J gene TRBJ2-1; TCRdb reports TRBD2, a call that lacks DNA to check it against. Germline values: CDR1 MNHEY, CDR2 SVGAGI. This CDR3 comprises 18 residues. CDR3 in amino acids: CASSFVSADLAGGDEQFF.

The CDR3 is CASSYSGRNSGANVLTF. The chain carries TRBV6-5 and TRBJ2-6. Germline V gene data show CDR1 as MNHEY and CDR2 as SVGAGI. This CDR3 is built from 17 residues.

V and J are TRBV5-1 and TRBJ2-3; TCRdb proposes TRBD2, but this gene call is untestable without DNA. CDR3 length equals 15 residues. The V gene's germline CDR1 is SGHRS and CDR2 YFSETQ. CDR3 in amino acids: CASSMTSVGTDTQYF.